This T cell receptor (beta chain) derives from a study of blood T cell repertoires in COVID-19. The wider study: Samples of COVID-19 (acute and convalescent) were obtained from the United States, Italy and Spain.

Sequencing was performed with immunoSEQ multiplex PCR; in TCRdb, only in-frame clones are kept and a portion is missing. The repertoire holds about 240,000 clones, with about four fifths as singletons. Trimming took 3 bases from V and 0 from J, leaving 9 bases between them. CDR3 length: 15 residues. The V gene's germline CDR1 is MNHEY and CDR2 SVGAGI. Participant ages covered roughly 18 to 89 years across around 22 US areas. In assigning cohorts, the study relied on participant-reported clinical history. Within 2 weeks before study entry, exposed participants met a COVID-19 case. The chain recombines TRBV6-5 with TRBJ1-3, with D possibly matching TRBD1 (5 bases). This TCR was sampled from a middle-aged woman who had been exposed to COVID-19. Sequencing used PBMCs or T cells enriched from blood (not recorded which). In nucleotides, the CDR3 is TGTGCCAGCAGTTATGCCAGGGCCTCTGGAAACACCATATATTTT. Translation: CASSYARASGNTIYF.